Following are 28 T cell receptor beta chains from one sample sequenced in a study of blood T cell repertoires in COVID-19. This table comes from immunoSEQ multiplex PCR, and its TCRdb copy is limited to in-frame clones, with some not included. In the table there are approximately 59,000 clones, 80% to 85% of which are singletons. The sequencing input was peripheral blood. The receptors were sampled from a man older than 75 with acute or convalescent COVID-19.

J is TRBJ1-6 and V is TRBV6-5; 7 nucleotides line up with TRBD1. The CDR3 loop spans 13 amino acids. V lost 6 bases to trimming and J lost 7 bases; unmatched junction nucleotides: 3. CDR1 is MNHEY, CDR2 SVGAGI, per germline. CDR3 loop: CASRQGRNSPLHF. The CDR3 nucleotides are TGTGCCAGCAGACAGGGGAGGAATTCACCCCTCCACTTT.

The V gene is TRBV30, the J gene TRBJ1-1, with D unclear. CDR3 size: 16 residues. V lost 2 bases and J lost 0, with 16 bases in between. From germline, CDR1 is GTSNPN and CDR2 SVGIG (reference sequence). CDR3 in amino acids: CAWSNLRGRMNTEAFF. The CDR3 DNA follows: TGTGCCTGGAGTAATTTACGCGGGCGGATGAACACTGAAGCTTTCTTT. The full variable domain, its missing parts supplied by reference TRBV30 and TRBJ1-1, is SQTIHQWPATLVQPVGSPLSLECTVEGTSNPNLYWYRQAAGRGLQLLFYSVGIGQISSEVPQNLSASRPQDRQFILSSKKLLLSDSGFYLCAWSNLRGRMNTEAFFGQGTRLTVV.

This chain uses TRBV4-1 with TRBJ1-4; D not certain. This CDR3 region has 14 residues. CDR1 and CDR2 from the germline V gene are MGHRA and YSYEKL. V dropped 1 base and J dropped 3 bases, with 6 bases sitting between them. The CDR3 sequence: CASSQVTANEKLFF. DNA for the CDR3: TGCGCCAGCAGCCAAGTCACAGCTAATGAAAAACTGTTTTTT.

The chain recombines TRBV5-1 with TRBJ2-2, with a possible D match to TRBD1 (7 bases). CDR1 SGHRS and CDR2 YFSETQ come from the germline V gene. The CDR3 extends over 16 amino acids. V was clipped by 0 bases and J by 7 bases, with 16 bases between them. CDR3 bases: TGCGCCAGCAGCTTGGCCGGAGGGGGCATCGGCGGGGAGCTGTTTTTT. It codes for CASSLAGGGIGGELFF.

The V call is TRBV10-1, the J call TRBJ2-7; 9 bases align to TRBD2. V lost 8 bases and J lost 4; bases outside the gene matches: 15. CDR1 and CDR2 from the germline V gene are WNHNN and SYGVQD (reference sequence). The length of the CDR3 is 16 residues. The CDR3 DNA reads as TGCGCCAGCCCCCCGTTAGGGCTAGCGGGAAATTACGAGCAGTACTTC. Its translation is CASPPLGLAGNYEQYF.

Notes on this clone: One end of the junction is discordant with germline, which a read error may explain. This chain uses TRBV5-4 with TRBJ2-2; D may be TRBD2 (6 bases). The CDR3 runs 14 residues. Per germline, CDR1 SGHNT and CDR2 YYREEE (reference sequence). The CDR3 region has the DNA TGTGCCAGCAGCCGGGACTTTAACATCGGGGAGCTGTTTTTT. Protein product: CASSRDFNIGELFF.

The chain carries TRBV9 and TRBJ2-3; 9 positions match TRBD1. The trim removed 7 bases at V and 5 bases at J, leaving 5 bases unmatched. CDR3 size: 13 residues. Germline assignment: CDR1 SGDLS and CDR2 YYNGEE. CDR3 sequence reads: CASGDRAQDTQYF. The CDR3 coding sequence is TGTGCCAGCGGGGACAGGGCCCAAGATACGCAGTATTTT.

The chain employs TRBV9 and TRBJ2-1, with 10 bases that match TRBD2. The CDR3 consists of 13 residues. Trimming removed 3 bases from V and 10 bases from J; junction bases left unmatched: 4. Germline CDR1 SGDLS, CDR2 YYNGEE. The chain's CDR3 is CASSAGLAEEQFF. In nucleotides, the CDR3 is TGTGCCAGCAGCGCCGGACTAGCGGAGGAGCAGTTCTTC. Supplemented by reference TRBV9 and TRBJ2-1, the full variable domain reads DSGVTQTPKHLITATGQRVTLRCSPRSGDLSVYWYQQSLDQGLQFLIQYYNGEERAKGNILERFSAQQFPDLHSELNLSSLELGDSALYFCASSAGLAEEQFFGPGTRLTVL.

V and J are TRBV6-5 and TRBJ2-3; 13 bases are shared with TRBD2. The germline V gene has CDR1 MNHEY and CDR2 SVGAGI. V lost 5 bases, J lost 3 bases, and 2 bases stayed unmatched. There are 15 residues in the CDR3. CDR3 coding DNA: TGTGCCAGCAGTCCGACTAGCGGGAGGACAGATACGCAGTATTTT. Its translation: CASSPTSGRTDTQYF.

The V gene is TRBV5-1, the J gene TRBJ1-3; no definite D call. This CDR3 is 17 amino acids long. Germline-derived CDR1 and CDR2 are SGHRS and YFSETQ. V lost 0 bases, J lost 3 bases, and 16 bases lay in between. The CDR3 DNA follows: TGCGCCAGCAGCTTGGCCGGCGTACCAAGCGGTGGAAACACCATATATTTT. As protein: CASSLAGVPSGGNTIYF. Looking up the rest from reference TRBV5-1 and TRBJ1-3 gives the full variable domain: KAGVTQTPRYLIKTRGQQVTLSCSPISGHRSVSWYQQTPGQGLQFLFEYFSETQRNKGNFPGRFSGRQFSNSRSEMNVSTLELGDSALYLCASSLAGVPSGGNTIYFGEGSWLTVV.

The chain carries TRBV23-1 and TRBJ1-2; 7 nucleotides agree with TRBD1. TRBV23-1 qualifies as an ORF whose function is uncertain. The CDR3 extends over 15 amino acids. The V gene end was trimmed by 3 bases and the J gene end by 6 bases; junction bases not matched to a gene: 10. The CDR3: CASSQTKQGKHGYTF. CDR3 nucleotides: TGCGCCAGCAGTCAGACTAAACAGGGGAAGCATGGCTACACCTTC.

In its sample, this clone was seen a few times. The CDR3 loop reads CASSPRIHLAGEQFF. Written as DNA, the CDR3 is TGTGCCAGCAGCCCCAGGATTCATCTGGCCGGTGAGCAGTTCTTC. V usage is TRBV7-9 and J usage is TRBJ2-1; no clear D. The CDR3 is made up of 15 amino acids. The ends were cut back, 5 bases at V and 9 bases at J, with 20 bases in the middle. Germline CDR1 is SEHNR and CDR2 is FQNEAQ (reference sequence).

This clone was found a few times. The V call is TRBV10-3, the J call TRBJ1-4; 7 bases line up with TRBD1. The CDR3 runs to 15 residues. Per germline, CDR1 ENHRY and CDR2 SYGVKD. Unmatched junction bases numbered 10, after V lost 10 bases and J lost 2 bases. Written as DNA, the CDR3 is TGTGCCACCACAGGGGCATCTGGGACTAATGAAAAACTGTTTTTT. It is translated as CATTGASGTNEKLFF.

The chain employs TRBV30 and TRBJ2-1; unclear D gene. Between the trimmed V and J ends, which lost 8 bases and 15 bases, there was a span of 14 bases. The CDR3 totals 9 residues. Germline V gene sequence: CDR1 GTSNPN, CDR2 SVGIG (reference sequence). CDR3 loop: CAPTPRRFF. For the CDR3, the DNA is TGTGCCCCGACCCCGAGGAGGTTCTTC.

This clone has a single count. CDR3 residues: CASSYPGRTWDYTF. The CDR3, as DNA: TGTGCCAGCAGCTACCCCGGGAGGACTTGGGACTACACCTTC. The rearrangement links TRBV6-6 to TRBJ1-2; no reliable D call. Trimming stripped 6 bases from V and 10 bases from J, with 21 bases between. This CDR3 has 14 residues. Germline V gene sequence: CDR1 MNHNY, CDR2 SVGAGI (reference sequence).

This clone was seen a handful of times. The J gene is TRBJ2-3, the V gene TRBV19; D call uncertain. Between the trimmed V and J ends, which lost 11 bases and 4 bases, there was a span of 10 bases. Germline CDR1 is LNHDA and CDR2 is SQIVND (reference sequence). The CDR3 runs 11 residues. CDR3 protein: CASSRADTQYF. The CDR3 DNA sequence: TGTGCCTCCTCCCGGGCAGATACGCAGTATTTT.

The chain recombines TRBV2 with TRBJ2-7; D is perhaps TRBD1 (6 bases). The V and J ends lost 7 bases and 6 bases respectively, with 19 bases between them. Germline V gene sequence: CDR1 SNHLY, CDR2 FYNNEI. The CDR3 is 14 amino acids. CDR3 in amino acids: CASNQQGRLSEQYF. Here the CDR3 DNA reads TGTGCCAGCAACCAACAGGGTAGGTTAAGCGAGCAGTACTTC.

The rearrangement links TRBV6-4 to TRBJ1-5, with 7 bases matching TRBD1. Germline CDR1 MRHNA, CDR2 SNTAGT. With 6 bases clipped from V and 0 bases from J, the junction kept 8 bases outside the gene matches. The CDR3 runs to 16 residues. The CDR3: CASRKDRVNSNQPQHF. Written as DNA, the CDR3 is TGTGCCAGCAGAAAAGACAGGGTCAATAGCAATCAGCCCCAGCATTTT.

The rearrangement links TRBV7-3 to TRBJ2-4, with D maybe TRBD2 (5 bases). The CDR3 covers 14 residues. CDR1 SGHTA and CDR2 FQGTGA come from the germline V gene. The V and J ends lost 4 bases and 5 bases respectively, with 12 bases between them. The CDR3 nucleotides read TGTGCCAGCAGCTCTACACTAGAACAAAACATTCAGTACTTC. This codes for CASSSTLEQNIQYF.

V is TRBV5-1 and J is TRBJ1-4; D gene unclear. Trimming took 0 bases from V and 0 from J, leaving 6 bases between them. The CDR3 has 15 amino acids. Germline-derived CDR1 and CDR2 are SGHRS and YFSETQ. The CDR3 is CASSLDPATNEKLFF. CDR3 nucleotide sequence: TGCGCCAGCAGCTTGGATCCTGCAACTAATGAAAAACTGTTTTTT.

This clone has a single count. The CDR3 DNA sequence: TGTGCCAGCAGTTACCGGGGTCACAGCGAGCAGTACTTC. This sequence encodes CASSYRGHSEQYF. The rearrangement joins TRBV6-6 to TRBJ2-7; weak D call: TRBD2 (5 bases). Trimming pared 2 bases from V and 6 bases from J, leaving 11 bases between. This CDR3 comprises 13 residues. Germline values: CDR1 MNHNY, CDR2 SVGAGI (reference sequence).

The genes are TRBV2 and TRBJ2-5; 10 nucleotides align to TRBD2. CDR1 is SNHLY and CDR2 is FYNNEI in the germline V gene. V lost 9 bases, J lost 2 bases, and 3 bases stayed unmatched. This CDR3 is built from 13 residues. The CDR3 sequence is CASSGGIQETQYF. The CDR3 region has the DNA TGTGCCAGTAGCGGGGGGATTCAAGAGACCCAGTACTTC.

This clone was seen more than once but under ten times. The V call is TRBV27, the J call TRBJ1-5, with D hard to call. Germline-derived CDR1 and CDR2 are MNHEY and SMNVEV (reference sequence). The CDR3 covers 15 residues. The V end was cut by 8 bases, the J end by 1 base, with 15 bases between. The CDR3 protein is CASRRGGLSNQPQHF. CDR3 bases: TGTGCCAGCCGGCGCGGTGGGTTAAGCAATCAGCCCCAGCATTTT.

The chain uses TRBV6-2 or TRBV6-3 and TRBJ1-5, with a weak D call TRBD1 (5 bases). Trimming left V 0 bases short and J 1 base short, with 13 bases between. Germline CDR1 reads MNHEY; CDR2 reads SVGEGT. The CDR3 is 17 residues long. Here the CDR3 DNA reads TGTGCCAGCAGTTACTCGACAGCCCGAAGGAGCAATCAGCCCCAGCATTTT. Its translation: CASSYSTARRSNQPQHF.

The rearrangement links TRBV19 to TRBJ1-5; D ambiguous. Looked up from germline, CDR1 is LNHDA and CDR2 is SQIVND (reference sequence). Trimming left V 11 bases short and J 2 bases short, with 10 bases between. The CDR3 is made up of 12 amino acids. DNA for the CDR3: TGTGCCGGATCGAGGGGCAATCAGCCCCAGCATTTT. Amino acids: CAGSRGNQPQHF.

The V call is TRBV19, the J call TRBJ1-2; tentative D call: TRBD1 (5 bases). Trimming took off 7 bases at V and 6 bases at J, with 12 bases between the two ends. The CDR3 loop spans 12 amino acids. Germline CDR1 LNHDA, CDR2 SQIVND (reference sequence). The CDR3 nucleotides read TGTGCCAGTAAGGCAGGGAGGGATGGCTACACCTTC. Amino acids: CASKAGRDGYTF.

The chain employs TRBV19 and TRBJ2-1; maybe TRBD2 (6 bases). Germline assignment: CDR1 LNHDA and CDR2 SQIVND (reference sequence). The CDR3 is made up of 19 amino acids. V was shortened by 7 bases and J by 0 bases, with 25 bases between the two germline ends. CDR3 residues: CASTHYPSGVADSYNEQFF. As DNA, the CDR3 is TGTGCCAGTACCCATTATCCCTCGGGGGTAGCGGACTCCTACAATGAGCAGTTCTTC.

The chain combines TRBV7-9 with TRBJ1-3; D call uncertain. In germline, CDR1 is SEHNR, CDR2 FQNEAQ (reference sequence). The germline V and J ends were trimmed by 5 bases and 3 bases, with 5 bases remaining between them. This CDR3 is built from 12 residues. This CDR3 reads CASSPVGNTIYF. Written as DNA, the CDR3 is TGTGCCAGCAGCCCAGTTGGAAACACCATATATTTT.